A selection of T cell receptor beta chains follows, all from one sample in a study of CD8+ T cells in alopecia areata. Using immunoSEQ multiplex PCR, the repertoire was profiled, and TCRdb retains in-frame clones only, with some absent. The table has more than 110,000 clones, nearly 55% seen once. The sample in question was CD8+ T cells sorted from blood, obtained at week 4, from a patient treated with tofacitinib. The receptors here all came from a human donor with alopecia areata. CDR3s include the opening cysteine and the closing phenylalanine or tryptophan. The D gene is left open where the match is weak. The size entry is marked missing in some rows and otherwise reads once, few, many or a size class.

D gene	J gene	clone size	V gene	CDR3 DNA	CDR3 protein
-	TRBJ2-6	-	TRBV6-1	TGTGCCAGCAGTGAACTAGTCTTCTCTGGGGCCAACGTCCTGACTTTC	CASSELVFSGANVLTF
-	TRBJ2-7	-	TRBV5-1	TGCGCCAGCAGCTGGTCAGGTTTCGAGCAGTACTTC	CASSWSGFEQYF
-	TRBJ1-1	-	TRBV13	TGTGCCAGCAGCTTGGTAGGGGAGGGGGTCACTGAAGCTTTCTTT	CASSLVGEGVTEAFF
-	TRBJ2-7	-	TRBV19	TGTGCCAGTAAGGGACGTCTCTCCTACGAGCAGTACTTC	CASKGRLSYEQYF
-	TRBJ1-5	few	TRBV19	TGTGCCAGTAGTATCAGAGATAGCAATCAGCCCCAGCATTTT	CASSIRDSNQPQHF
-	TRBJ1-1	-	TRBV13	TGTGCCAGCAGCTTAGCCCCTTGGACAGAGGCGAACACTGAAGCTTTCTTT	CASSLAPWTEANTEAFF
-	TRBJ2-7	-	TRBV7-9	TGTGCCAGCAGTCTCACAGGGAATTACGAGCAGTACTTC	CASSLTGNYEQYF
-	TRBJ2-5	-	TRBV4-1	TGCGCCAGCAGCCAACGCAGGCAGGGCCAAGAGACCCAGTACTTC	CASSQRRQGQETQYF
TRBD1	TRBJ2-3	few	TRBV10-3	TGTGCCATCAGGGACAGGCTTCCCACAGATACGCAGTATTTT	CAIRDRLPTDTQYF
-	TRBJ2-2	-	TRBV29-1	TGCAGCGTAGGGGCTCTTCGGGGCGCGAACACCGGGGAGCTGTTTTTT	CSVGALRGANTGELFF
TRBD1	TRBJ2-5	-	TRBV2	TGTGCCAGCAGTGAACAGGTCCCAGGGGGAGAAGAGACCCAGTACTTC	CASSEQVPGGEETQYF
-	TRBJ2-2	-	TRBV15	TGTGCCACCAGCATAGTCCGTTCCGGGGAGCTGTTTTTT	CATSIVRSGELFF
TRBD1	TRBJ1-1	few	TRBV7-8	TGTGCCAGCAGCATCGGGACAGGGTACGGGTACACTGAAGCTTTCTTT	CASSIGTGYGYTEAFF
-	TRBJ1-1	few	TRBV29-1	TGCAGCGTTGAAGATCGTGGGTGGGGAAGGACTGAAGCTTTCTTT	CSVEDRGWGRTEAFF
-	TRBJ1-1	once	TRBV7-6	TGTGCCAGCAGCTCCGGGCCACGGGTTGGTGACACTGAAGCTTTCTTT	CASSSGPRVGDTEAFF
TRBD2	TRBJ2-3	-	TRBV30	TGTGCCTGGAGTCAAGCGGGGAGCACAGATACGCAGTATTTT	CAWSQAGSTDTQYF
-	TRBJ2-6	-	TRBV7-9	TGTGCCAGCAGCTTTTCGGCAGGGACCGGGGCCAACGTCCTGACTTTC	CASSFSAGTGANVLTF
TRBD1	TRBJ2-2	-	TRBV10-3	TGTGCCATCAGGACAGGGACCGGGGAGCTGTTTTTT	CAIRTGTGELFF
-	TRBJ2-7	-	TRBV27	TGTGCCAGCAGCCCCGAGGCGGGACACAGCTACGAGCAGTACTTC	CASSPEAGHSYEQYF
TRBD2	TRBJ2-5	few	TRBV29-1	TGCAGCGTTGAAGGCTTCCTACTAGCGGGGCCTCCTGAGGAGACCCAGTACTTC	CSVEGFLLAGPPEETQYF
TRBD1	TRBJ1-2	few	TRBV18	TGTGCCAGCTCACCAAGGGGGGACAGCTCGAACTATGGCTACACCTTC	CASSPRGDSSNYGYTF
-	TRBJ1-1	-	TRBV29-1	TGCAGCGTTGAACGGATAGGGGGGACTGAAGCTTTCTTT	CSVERIGGTEAFF
-	TRBJ2-2	-	TRBV9	TGTGCCAGCAGCGTAGGGGGGCGAGACACCGGGGAGCTGTTTTTT	CASSVGGRDTGELFF
TRBD2	TRBJ2-3	few	TRBV29-1	TGCAGCGTTGAAATTCAAGTAGGGACTAGCGGGAGAGATACGCAGTATTTT	CSVEIQVGTSGRDTQYF
-	TRBJ1-4	few	TRBV7-2	TGTGCCAGCAACTTCGGGACCAACGAGGAGTCCTGGGAAAAACTGTTTTTT	CASNFGTNEESWEKLFF
-	TRBJ1-2	once	TRBV9	TGTGCCAGCAGCGGACCCCGGCCACCGGGGTATGGCTACACCTTC	CASSGPRPPGYGYTF